This paragraph reports one T cell receptor (beta chain). No infections or other immune events were documented during collection. Looked up from germline, CDR1 is GTSNPN and CDR2 is SVGIG (reference sequence). V was clipped by 2 bases and J by 10 bases, with 8 bases between them. The CDR3 runs 10 residues. Method: immunoSEQ multiplex PCR; TCRdb's copy keeps in-frame clones and lacks some. The sample holds around 99,000 clones, roughly 90% seen once. The data were obtained in a study of identifying expanded T cells in peripheral blood. The sequenced sample was blood. The chain recombines TRBV30 with TRBJ1-1, with a possible D match to TRBD1 (6 bases). This TCR derives from a person between 18 and 70 years old in good health. The CDR3 protein is CAWSTGRAFF. DNA for the CDR3: TGTGCCTGGAGTACAGGGCGAGCTTTCTTT.